The 15 T cell receptor beta chains presented below share a single source sample, sequenced in a study of neoadjuvant nivolumab and ipilimumab in lung cancer. TCRdb's table, derived via immunoSEQ multiplex PCR, lists solely in-frame clones and lacks some. Among about 23,000 clones listed, 82% were seen once. The sample in question was peripheral blood, obtained before neoadjuvant nivolumab, alone or with ipilimumab. The origin of the receptors is an adult with non-small cell lung cancer.

The rearrangement links TRBV30 to TRBJ2-5; D is possibly TRBD1 or TRBD2 (5 bases each). The length of the CDR3 is 14 residues. V was shortened by 5 bases and J by 10 bases, with 23 bases between the two germline ends. Germline V gene data show CDR1 as GTSNPN and CDR2 as SVGIG (reference sequence). The CDR3 here is CAWGGMTRIQSQYF. The CDR3 coding sequence is TGTGCCTGGGGGGGTATGACGAGGATCCAAAGCCAGTACTTC.

This chain connects TRBV13 to TRBJ2-7; TRBD2 is a possible D gene (5 bases). Germline V lookup: CDR1 PRHDT, CDR2 FYEKMQ (reference sequence). Trimming removed 5 bases from V and 4 bases from J, with 21 bases in between. CDR3 length equals 16 residues. CDR3 nucleotide sequence: TGTGCCAGCAGCCCAGGACTGGGAAAATTACAATACGAGCAGTACTTC. It encodes CASSPGLGKLQYEQYF.

The genes are TRBV9 and TRBJ2-5, with 7 bases identical to TRBD1. Germline trimming cut 4 bases from V and 5 bases from J; bases unmatched to any gene: 5. CDR1 SGDLS and CDR2 YYNGEE come from the germline V gene. The CDR3 length is 13 residues. In DNA form, the CDR3 reads TGTGCCAGCAGCCCACAGGGGACGGAGACCCAGTACTTC. It codes for CASSPQGTETQYF.

This chain links TRBV5-1 with TRBJ2-5; TRBD1 might be the D (5 bases). Trimming removed 2 bases from V and 5 bases from J, with 19 bases in between. This CDR3 has 16 amino acids. CDR1 is SGHRS and CDR2 is YFSETQ in the germline V gene. The DNA for the CDR3 is TGCGCCAGCAGCTTAACAGGCAGCCCGCCGGCGGAGACCCAGTACTTC. This sequence encodes CASSLTGSPPAETQYF.

This clone was picked up a small number of times. The chain is built from TRBV25-1 and TRBJ2-5; 11 positions agree with TRBD1. Germline V gene data show CDR1 as MGHDK and CDR2 as SYGVNS. The CDR3 extends over 16 amino acids. Trimming at V came to 4 bases and at J to 5 bases, leaving 9 bases not matched to a gene. The CDR3 DNA reads TGTGCCAGCAGTGCCTTTACCGGGACAGGGGGGGAGACCCAGTACTTC. It encodes CASSAFTGTGGETQYF.

The chain employs TRBV9 and TRBJ2-7, with 8 bases aligning to TRBD2. With 2 bases clipped from V and 6 bases from J, the junction kept 10 bases outside the gene matches. CDR1 is SGDLS, CDR2 YYNGEE, per germline. The CDR3 loop spans 15 amino acids. The CDR3 DNA is TGTGCCAGCAGCGTGAGCGGGAGCCCCTCGAGCGAGCAGTACTTC. This encodes CASSVSGSPSSEQYF.

The genes are TRBV7-2 and TRBJ1-1; no clear D. Looked up from germline, CDR1 is SGHTA and CDR2 is FQGNSA. The CDR3 has 12 residues. V was shortened by 5 bases and J by 8 bases, with 12 bases between the two germline ends. CDR3 in amino acids: CASSLNAAEAFF. The CDR3 DNA is TGTGCCAGCAGCCTAAACGCGGCCGAAGCTTTCTTT.

The chain combines TRBV11-2 with TRBJ2-1, with 11 bases identical to TRBD2. This CDR3 is built from 19 residues. After removal of 5 bases from V and 12 bases from J, the junction contained 24 bases not matched to a gene. Germline V gives CDR1 SGHAT, CDR2 FQNNGV. CDR3 in DNA: TGTGCCAGCAGCCCACACACCAGTTCAGGGACTAGCGGACGTAGTCGGCAGTTCTTC. Protein sequence: CASSPHTSSGTSGRSRQFF.

The chain carries TRBV19 and TRBJ1-5; 7 nucleotides line up with TRBD1. V shed 4 bases, J shed 1 base, and the junction held 1 base outside the gene matches. Per germline, CDR1 LNHDA and CDR2 SQIVND (reference sequence). The CDR3 has 14 residues. CDR3 nucleotide sequence: TGTGCCAGTAGTACAGGGGGGAGCAATCAGCCCCAGCATTTT. This sequence encodes CASSTGGSNQPQHF. The full variable domain, with the rest looked up from reference TRBV19 and TRBJ1-5, is DGGITQSPKYLFRKEGQNVTLSCEQNLNHDAMYWYRQDPGQGLRLIYYSQIVNDFQKGDIAEGYSVSREKKESFPLTVTSAQKNPTAFYLCASSTGGSNQPQHFGDGTRLSIL.

V and J are TRBV10-3 and TRBJ2-7; 7 bases agree with TRBD2. Germline V gene lookup returns CDR1 ENHRY and CDR2 SYGVKD. Losses at the gene ends were 9 bases for V and 0 bases for J; bases not matched to a gene: 20. CDR3 length: 18 amino acids. CDR3 nucleotides: TGTGCCATAAAGGCTTCAGCGGGATATTCTATCTCCTCCTACGAGCAGTACTTC. It encodes CAIKASAGYSISSYEQYF.

The chain carries TRBV5-1 and TRBJ1-5; D not certain. The V end was cut by 4 bases, the J end by 0 bases, with 11 bases between. The CDR3 runs 15 residues. From germline, CDR1 is SGHRS and CDR2 YFSETQ. The CDR3 region has the DNA TGCGCCAGCAGCGATTCGCCTAATAGCAATCAGCCCCAGCATTTT. Protein: CASSDSPNSNQPQHF.

The gene calls are TRBV7-6 and TRBJ2-5; a weak D match, TRBD2 (7 bases). The V end lost 8 bases, the J end lost 0 bases, and 16 bases lay between the germline ends. CDR1 and CDR2 (germline): SGHVS, FNYEAQ. CDR3 length equals 15 residues. As DNA, the CDR3 is TGTGCCAGCCGGGGGGCGGTGGCGTACCAAGAGACCCAGTACTTC. Amino acid sequence: CASRGAVAYQETQYF. The complete variable domain, with remaining parts taken from reference TRBV7-6 and TRBJ2-5, reads GAGVSQSPRYKVTKRGQDVALRCDPISGHVSLYWYRQALGQGPEFLTYFNYEAQQDKSGLPNDRFSAERPEGSISTLTIQRTEQRDSAMYRCASRGAVAYQETQYFGPGTRLLVL.

V gene TRBV5-6 combines with J gene TRBJ2-1, with a possible D match to TRBD2 (6 bases). The CDR3 extends over 13 amino acids. Germline V gene sequence: CDR1 SGHDT, CDR2 YYEEEE. V lost 4 bases to trimming and J lost 14 bases, with 19 bases between them. The CDR3: CASSRDRGKGKFF. In DNA, the CDR3 is TGTGCCAGCAGCCGTGACCGGGGGAAGGGCAAGTTCTTC.

This chain uses TRBV7-2 with TRBJ1-5, with a weak D call TRBD1 (5 bases). The V end was cut by 5 bases, the J end by 7 bases, with 9 bases between. There are 12 residues in the CDR3. The germline V gene encodes CDR1 SGHTA and CDR2 FQGNSA. CDR3 region: CASSTQGQPQHF. In DNA form, the CDR3 reads TGTGCCAGCAGCACCCAGGGCCAGCCCCAGCATTTT.

This chain links TRBV5-6 with TRBJ1-4; 7 bases are shared with TRBD1. Germline CDR1 reads SGHDT; CDR2 reads YYEEEE. This CDR3 is 13 amino acids long. V dropped 4 bases and J dropped 15; count of bases not matched to a gene: 12. In DNA, the CDR3 is TGTGCCAGCAGCGTCCCGGGACAGTCCGGTTTGTTTTTT. This translates into CASSVPGQSGLFF.